This TCR beta chain was observed in a study of OX40 agonist ivuxolimab in advanced cancers. With regard to the full study: Ivuxolimab, which targeted the costimulatory receptor OX40 (CD134), was an agonistic, fully human IgG2 monoclonal antibody. Intravenous ivuxolimab was administered to patients every 2 weeks at six dose levels: 0.01, 0.1, 0.3, 1.5, 3 and 10 mg/kg. Among the 52 dose-escalation patients, some 20 had hepatocellular carcinoma, about 15 melanoma, 9 renal cell carcinoma and 9 head and neck cancer. In the dose-escalation cohort, around four fifths of patients were male, and the mean age was about 55 years, with a range of about 23 to 90. Patients were allowed to have had prior anti-PD-1, anti-PD-L1 or anti-CTLA-4 therapy, and 30% to 50% of the dose-escalation patients had previously received checkpoint inhibitors. Partial responses occurred in three dose-escalation patients, of whom one had hepatocellular carcinoma and two had cutaneous melanoma. The point of sequencing TCRbeta in the periphery was to test whether ivuxolimab changed TCR sequence diversity and drove clonal T-cell expansion. The paper reports the monotherapy dose-escalation portion (N of about 56 patients) of the phase I ivuxolimab trial.

The trial excluded patients who had a history of autoimmune disease or were on systemic immunosuppression. Peripheral blood for TCR sequencing was drawn from every dose cohort at baseline, at cycle 4 day 1 and at cycle 7 day 1. Samples were obtained from an open-label, multicenter, first-in-human phase I dose-escalation trial of ivuxolimab. The trial enrolled adults with locally advanced or metastatic head and neck squamous cell, hepatocellular, melanoma or renal cell carcinoma. Before TCR sequencing, CD4+ T cells and CD8+ T cells from peripheral blood were sorted into separate populations. To sequence the TCRbeta CDR3 region, genomic DNA was isolated from the sorted cells. The immunoSEQ Assay was used for sequencing of TCRbeta CDR3 regions. TCRdb mirrors the immuneACCESS table, restricted to in-frame sequences. Some clones are absent from its copies; in checked studies, under half trace to an unresolved V gene, and the reason for the others is unknown. Here the sample has around 15,000 clones; 75% to 85% occur a single time. The ten largest clones represent around 12% of the sample.

Here is what the overall study found, with its caveats: Partial responders in the 0.1-3.0 mg/kg groups had among the lowest normalized peripheral clonal expansion, especially among CD8+ T cells. At doses of 0.1 to 3.0 mg/kg, clonal expansion of both CD4+ and CD8+ T cells in blood was seen between baseline and week 6. The antigen specificity of the clonally expanded peripheral T cells was not determined. Low levels of normalized T-cell clonal expansion were also seen in some nonresponding patients. After ivuxolimab, expanded clones were on average more numerous among CD8+ T cells than among CD4+ T cells.

The CDR1 and CDR2 encoded by the germline V gene are MNHNS and SASEGT. The germline V and J ends show losses of 7 bases and 1 base respectively, and no gene match explains 8 bases of the junction. CDR3 length: 15 amino acids, cysteine to phenylalanine. Only CDR3 DNA is held: 45 bases, read in frame from base 1. This clone was seen only once. Its binding antigen is unknown. One base away there is no much larger clone; base qualities are not given. Rearrangement joined TRBV6-1 to TRBJ2-3, with 7 middle bases fitting TRBD1. The sample consisted of CD4+ or CD8+ T cells sorted from blood, taken in a trial of the OX40 agonist ivuxolimab. The receptor's source is an adult with an advanced solid tumor such as melanoma, head and neck, liver or kidney cancer. In nucleotide form, the sequence is TGTGCCAGCAACACAGGGGTCGAGGGCACAGATACGCAGTATTTT. It translates as CASNTGVEGTDTQYF.